The 10 T cell receptor beta chains listed next were all sequenced from one sample in a study of technical replicates of blood from a handful of donors. The protocol was immunoSEQ multiplex PCR, while the TCRdb copy is restricted to in-frame clones and leaves out a portion. The sample shows 100,000 or so clones, 96% of them seen only once. The sequenced material came from T cells isolated from PBMCs. Every receptor here comes from a human donor in good health.

The rearrangement uses TRBV25-1 and TRBJ1-5; 7 bases align to TRBD1. J was trimmed by 2 bases and V by 7 bases; bases with no gene match: 8. The germline CDR1 and CDR2 sequences are MGHDK and SYGVNS. The CDR3 is 15 residues long. This CDR3 reads CASNQGGAGNQPQHF. DNA of the CDR3: TGTGCCAGCAATCAAGGGGGCGCGGGCAATCAGCCCCAGCATTTT. Looking up the rest from reference TRBV25-1 and TRBJ1-5 gives the full variable domain: EADIYQTPRYLVIGTGKKITLECSQTMGHDKMYWYQQDPGMELHLIHYSYGVNSTEKGDLSSESTVSRIRTEHFPLTLESARPSHTSQYLCASNQGGAGNQPQHFGDGTRLSIL.

V and J are TRBV5-1 and TRBJ2-7; D possibly corresponds to TRBD1 (6 bases). CDR3 length: 14 residues. Germline V lookup: CDR1 SGHRS, CDR2 YFSETQ. V dropped 4 bases and J dropped 7 bases, with 18 bases sitting between them. The CDR3 is CASSEGTNSREQYF. In nucleotides, the CDR3 is TGCGCCAGCAGCGAGGGGACAAATTCGCGGGAGCAGTACTTC.

The V and J genes are TRBV11-3 and TRBJ2-2; 7 nucleotides match TRBD2. V was clipped by 5 bases and J by 0 bases; unmatched bases: 6. Germline V gene lookup returns CDR1 SGHNT and CDR2 YENEEA. The CDR3 has 16 amino acids. In nucleotides, the CDR3 is TGTGCCAGCAGCCTCCGCGGGGGAGCGAACACCGGGGAGCTGTTTTTT. Residues: CASSLRGGANTGELFF.

As concerns this clone: The junction does not match germline at one end; this may be a read error. The chain carries TRBV5-4 and TRBJ1-1; D is perhaps TRBD1 (5 bases). The CDR3 sequence is 13 residues long. CDR1 is SGHNT and CDR2 is YYREEE in the germline V gene (reference sequence). CDR3 nucleotide sequence: TGTGTCAGCAGCCCCGGACAAACCCGTGAAGCTTTCTTT. Protein product: CVSSPGQTREAFF.

V usage is TRBV9 and J usage is TRBJ1-2; D perhaps matches TRBD1 (5 bases). The V gene lost 4 bases and the J gene lost 1 base, with 17 bases spanning the gap. The CDR3 is 16 residues long. Germline V gene sequence: CDR1 SGDLS, CDR2 YYNGEE. CDR3 nucleotide sequence: TGTGCCAGCAGCAACCCGTCGGACAAATTTAACTATGGCTACACCTTC. It translates to CASSNPSDKFNYGYTF. The entire variable domain, with the rest obtained from reference TRBV9 and TRBJ1-2, is as follows: DSGVTQTPKHLITATGQRVTLRCSPRSGDLSVYWYQQSLDQGLQFLIQYYNGEERAKGNILERFSAQQFPDLHSELNLSSLELGDSALYFCASSNPSDKFNYGYTFGSGTRLTVV.

The chain recombines TRBV19 with TRBJ1-2; D unresolved. This CDR3 region has 14 residues. V was clipped by 7 bases and J by 2 bases, with 14 bases between them. Germline V gene data show CDR1 as LNHDA and CDR2 as SQIVND (reference sequence). The chain's CDR3 is CASTRSTLNYGYTF. CDR3 bases: TGTGCCAGTACCCGGAGTACCCTAAACTATGGCTACACCTTC. Looking up the rest from reference TRBV19 and TRBJ1-2 gives the full variable domain: DGGITQSPKYLFRKEGQNVTLSCEQNLNHDAMYWYRQDPGQGLRLIYYSQIVNDFQKGDIAEGYSVSREKKESFPLTVTSAQKNPTAFYLCASTRSTLNYGYTFGSGTRLTVV.

The chain has TRBV7-2 and TRBJ2-7; 9 bases map to TRBD2. Germline trimming cut 10 bases from V and 3 bases from J; bases unmatched to any gene: 13. The V gene's germline CDR1 is SGHTA and CDR2 FQGNSA. This CDR3 has 15 residues. Written as DNA, the CDR3 is TGTGCCACAAAGCCCCCCGGGACTAGCTACTACGAGCAGTACTTC. Protein: CATKPPGTSYYEQYF.

The V and J genes are TRBV9 and TRBJ1-2; perhaps TRBD1 as D (6 bases). CDR1 and CDR2 from the germline V gene are SGDLS and YYNGEE. Trimming pared 2 bases from V and 8 bases from J, leaving 16 bases between. The length of the CDR3 is 14 residues. CDR3 nucleotides: TGTGCCAGCAGCGTCCTCGGGGGGGGCGAAGGCTACACCTTC. It translates to CASSVLGGGEGYTF. Together with reference TRBV9 and TRBJ1-2, the CDR3 gives the full variable domain: DSGVTQTPKHLITATGQRVTLRCSPRSGDLSVYWYQQSLDQGLQFLIQYYNGEERAKGNILERFSAQQFPDLHSELNLSSLELGDSALYFCASSVLGGGEGYTFGSGTRLTVV.

This CDR3 is CASSLGGQGETQYF. The DNA of the CDR3 is TGCGCCAGCAGCTTGGGAGGACAGGGAGAGACCCAGTACTTC. The J gene is TRBJ2-5, the V gene TRBV5-1; 8 positions agree with TRBD1. Unmatched junction bases numbered 2, after V lost 0 bases and J lost 4 bases. This CDR3 has 14 residues. Looked up from germline, CDR1 is SGHRS and CDR2 is YFSETQ.

This clone is a singleton in its sample. The rearrangement uses TRBV7-2 and TRBJ1-3, with 7 bases lining up with TRBD1. V was clipped by 5 bases and J by 4 bases; unmatched bases: 2. The germline V gene has CDR1 SGHTA and CDR2 FQGNSA. This CDR3 has 13 amino acids. CDR3 sequence (DNA): TGTGCCAGCAGCCCGGGACAGGGAAACACCATATATTTT. Translated: CASSPGQGNTIYF.